The 15 T cell receptor beta chains below all came from one sample that was sequenced in a study of shared clonotypes between healthy human individuals. Some clones are missing from TCRdb's copy, which holds only in-frame ones; the method was immunoSEQ multiplex PCR. The sample lists some 700,000 clones, 80% to 95% occurring once. The sample was memory CD8+ T cells from PBMCs. Subset in this sample: CD45RO+ cells pooled with CCR7-negative TemRA cells. These receptors were collected from a man younger than 35 in good health. Some clones in this sample may be carry-over from other donors' samples.

This chain uses TRBV4-1 with TRBJ2-7, with D possibly matching TRBD2 (5 bases). The V gene lost 0 bases and the J gene lost 2 bases, with 11 bases spanning the gap. Germline V lookup: CDR1 MGHRA, CDR2 YSYEKL. This CDR3 is built from 15 residues. In DNA form, the CDR3 reads TGCGCCAGCAGCCAAGACTCGGGGTCGACCTACGAGCAGTACTTC. Protein sequence: CASSQDSGSTYEQYF.

V is TRBV6-5 and J is TRBJ2-7; D remains ambiguous. The CDR3 extends over 12 amino acids. Germline loops: CDR1 MNHEY, CDR2 SVGAGI. V was cut by 0 bases and J by 5 bases, with 5 bases left in between. The CDR3 bases are TGTGCCAGCAGTTACTCAATCCACGAGCAGTACTTC. This sequence encodes CASSYSIHEQYF.

The J gene is TRBJ2-2, the V gene TRBV12-5; D is unclear. V was cut by 0 bases and J by 1 base, with 6 bases left in between. In germline, CDR1 is LGHNT, CDR2 FRNRAP. CDR3 length: 15 residues. CDR3 sequence: CASGLVVGNTGELFF. In nucleotides, the CDR3 is TGTGCTAGTGGTTTGGTAGTCGGGAACACCGGGGAGCTGTTTTTT.

V gene TRBV7-8 combines with J gene TRBJ2-5; TRBD2 matches 7 bases. J gave up 3 bases and V 2 bases, and 12 bases lay outside the gene matches. The CDR3 spans 17 residues. Germline lookup yields CDR1 SGHVS and CDR2 FQNEAQ. CDR3 loop: CASSLLPAGVLEETQYF. CDR3 nucleotides: TGTGCCAGCAGCTTATTACCCGCGGGAGTCTTGGAAGAGACCCAGTACTTC.

The CDR3 sequence: CASSFRTRSGTQYF. The CDR3 bases are TGTGCCAGTAGTTTCCGGACTCGCTCGGGTACGCAGTATTTT. The genes are TRBV19 and TRBJ2-3; D might be TRBD2 (5 bases). CDR1 is LNHDA and CDR2 is SQIVND in the germline V gene (reference sequence). V lost 5 bases, J lost 8 bases, and 17 bases lay in between. The CDR3 runs to 14 residues. The whole variable domain, remainder taken from reference TRBV19 and TRBJ2-3, is DGGITQSPKYLFRKEGQNVTLSCEQNLNHDAMYWYRQDPGQGLRLIYYSQIVNDFQKGDIAEGYSVSREKKESFPLTVTSAQKNPTAFYLCASSFRTRSGTQYFGPGTRLTVL.

V usage is TRBV7-9 and J usage is TRBJ2-1, with a possible D match to TRBD2 (7 bases). The CDR3 totals 16 residues. Trimming removed 8 bases at V and 12 bases at J, with 29 bases between. The germline V gene encodes CDR1 SEHNR and CDR2 FQNEAQ (reference sequence). In DNA form, the CDR3 reads TGTGCCAGCGAGGCGGGGGCTAGCGGACCCAACTGGGGGCAGTTCTTC. Its protein product is CASEAGASGPNWGQFF.

The chain joins TRBV7-3 to TRBJ2-2, with D possibly TRBD1 on 6 matching bases. Germline CDR1 reads SGHTA; CDR2 reads FQGTGA. The CDR3 extends over 14 amino acids. Trimming cost V 1 base and J 6 bases, with 9 bases left between them. The CDR3 sequence is CASSLMGAAGELFF. In nucleotides, the CDR3 is TGTGCCAGCAGCTTAATGGGGGCAGCCGGGGAGCTGTTTTTT.

V and J are TRBV9 and TRBJ1-1; weak D call: TRBD1 (5 bases). The CDR3 extends over 14 amino acids. Germline CDR1 is SGDLS and CDR2 is YYNGEE. V gave up 4 bases and J gave up 2 bases, with 12 bases separating them. The CDR3 DNA is TGTGCCAGCAGCCCTCAACGGGACAACACTGAAGCTTTCTTT. This sequence encodes CASSPQRDNTEAFF.

This clone was found once. The chain combines TRBV5-1 with TRBJ2-7, with 8 bases matching TRBD2. Germline CDR1 and CDR2: SGHRS and YFSETQ. The ends lost 0 bases at V and 3 bases at J; junction bases unmatched: 8. The CDR3 runs to 16 residues. CDR3 amino acids: CASSLAPGGRNYEQYF. The CDR3, as DNA: TGCGCCAGCAGCTTGGCCCCCGGCGGGAGGAACTACGAGCAGTACTTC.

The V gene is TRBV19, the J gene TRBJ2-5; a weak D match, TRBD2 (5 bases). Trimming cost V 4 bases and J 2 bases, with 14 bases left between them. The CDR3 runs 15 residues. Germline lookup yields CDR1 LNHDA and CDR2 SQIVND (reference sequence). The CDR3 sequence is CASSRGRTGQETQYF. The DNA of the CDR3 is TGTGCCAGTAGTAGAGGACGGACTGGACAAGAGACCCAGTACTTC. The variable domain in full, completed from reference TRBV19 and TRBJ2-5, reads DGGITQSPKYLFRKEGQNVTLSCEQNLNHDAMYWYRQDPGQGLRLIYYSQIVNDFQKGDIAEGYSVSREKKESFPLTVTSAQKNPTAFYLCASSRGRTGQETQYFGPGTRLLVL.

The count of this clone is one. This rearrangement joins TRBV7-9 to TRBJ2-3, with D perhaps TRBD2 (6 bases). Germline CDR1 is SEHNR and CDR2 is FQNEAQ (reference sequence). The CDR3 extends over 15 amino acids. V gave up 11 bases and J gave up 6 bases, with 24 bases separating them. The CDR3, as DNA: TGTGCCGCCCAAATGGGGGGTCTGACAATCGATACGCAGTATTTT. Its translation is CAAQMGGLTIDTQYF. Based on the CDR3 plus reference TRBV7-9 and TRBJ2-3, the full variable domain is DTGVSQNPRHKITKRGQNVTFRCDPISEHNRLYWYRQTLGQGPEFLTYFQNEAQLEKSRLLSDRFSAERPKGSFSTLEIQRTEQGDSAMYLCAAQMGGLTIDTQYFGPGTRLTVL.

This chain uses TRBV9 with TRBJ2-7; the D is unclear. V dropped 3 bases and J dropped 7 bases, with 14 bases sitting between them. Germline V gene lookup returns CDR1 SGDLS and CDR2 YYNGEE. This CDR3 comprises 13 residues. DNA of the CDR3: TGTGCCAGCAGCGCTGGGGTCACTGCTGAGCAGTACTTC. This translates into CASSAGVTAEQYF.

The genes are TRBV6-5 and TRBJ2-1; TRBD2 aligns across 11 bases. CDR3 length: 14 residues. Germline trimming cut 8 bases from V and 2 bases from J; bases unmatched to any gene: 2. Germline CDR1 is MNHEY and CDR2 is SVGAGI. This CDR3 is CASHSGRAYNEQFF. CDR3 bases: TGTGCCAGCCATAGCGGGAGGGCCTACAATGAGCAGTTCTTC.

This chain uses TRBV2 with TRBJ2-7; D is unclear. This CDR3 region has 14 residues. Germline-derived CDR1 and CDR2 are SNHLY and FYNNEI. V dropped 6 bases and J dropped 0 bases, with 12 bases sitting between them. The CDR3, as DNA: TGTGCCAGCAGGCCCGACATATACTCCTACGAGCAGTACTTC. This translates into CASRPDIYSYEQYF.

The V and J genes are TRBV25-1 and TRBJ2-1, with 7 positions matching TRBD2. The ends lost 1 base at V and 5 bases at J; junction bases unmatched: 8. Germline lookup yields CDR1 MGHDK and CDR2 SYGVNS. The CDR3 covers 16 residues. CDR3 bases: TGTGCCAGCAGTGAATTTGGGGGGGAAGTCCACAATGAGCAGTTCTTC. This sequence encodes CASSEFGGEVHNEQFF. Filled out from reference TRBV25-1 and TRBJ2-1, the complete variable domain reads EADIYQTPRYLVIGTGKKITLECSQTMGHDKMYWYQQDPGMELHLIHYSYGVNSTEKGDLSSESTVSRIRTEHFPLTLESARPSHTSQYLCASSEFGGEVHNEQFFGPGTRLTVL.